Shown below are 6 T cell receptor beta chains from a single sample sequenced in a study of cytomegalovirus exposure and HLA in healthy donors. Only in-frame clones appear in the TCRdb table, and some are missing; sequencing was by immunoSEQ multiplex PCR. Among 200,000 to 250,000 clones listed, roughly 83% were seen once. The specimen sequenced was PBMCs. Receptor source: a woman aged 25-40 years in good health and CMV-seropositive.

The J gene is TRBJ2-1, the V gene TRBV29-1; D remains unclear. This CDR3 is 13 amino acids long. Trimming stripped 2 bases from V and 6 bases from J, with 11 bases between. Looked up from germline, CDR1 is SQVTM and CDR2 is ANQGSEA. The CDR3 spells CSVESPAVNEQFF. CDR3 nucleotides: TGCAGCGTTGAATCCCCCGCGGTCAATGAGCAGTTCTTC.

The gene calls are TRBV19 and TRBJ1-2; no reliable D call. CDR1 is LNHDA, CDR2 SQIVND, per germline (reference sequence). The CDR3 length is 12 residues. The ends were cut back, 6 bases at V and 4 bases at J, with 9 bases in the middle. In DNA, the CDR3 is TGTGCCAGTAGAACTGTCTCCTATGGCTACACCTTC. Encoded protein: CASRTVSYGYTF.

This sequence joins TRBV27 and TRBJ2-1; 12 bases are shared with TRBD1. The CDR3 loop spans 14 amino acids. V gave up 6 bases and J gave up 8 bases; unmatched junction bases: 5. Germline assignment: CDR1 MNHEY and CDR2 SMNVEV (reference sequence). DNA for the CDR3: TGTGCCAGCAGCCGGGACAGGGGGCGCGATGAGCAGTTCTTC. It encodes CASSRDRGRDEQFF.

The rearrangement uses TRBV27 and TRBJ1-5, with D possibly TRBD1 on 5 matching bases. CDR3 length equals 14 residues. Germline V lookup: CDR1 MNHEY, CDR2 SMNVEV (reference sequence). Trimming removed 6 bases from V and 7 bases from J, with 16 bases in between. Here the CDR3 DNA reads TGTGCCAGCAGCCCCCAGGGTCGGCAGCAGCCCCAGCATTTT. Translated: CASSPQGRQQPQHF.

This chain links TRBV30 with TRBJ2-1; TRBD2 matches at 9 bases. Unmatched junction bases numbered 11, after V lost 7 bases and J lost 10 bases. The CDR3 totals 13 residues. Germline V gives CDR1 GTSNPN, CDR2 SVGIG (reference sequence). This chain's CDR3 is CAFTLFLAGEQFF. CDR3 sequence (DNA): TGTGCCTTCACCCTCTTCCTAGCGGGAGAGCAGTTCTTC.

This clone was seen only once. This chain uses TRBV19 with TRBJ2-4, with D hard to call. Germline-derived CDR1 and CDR2 are LNHDA and SQIVND (reference sequence). There are 17 residues in the CDR3. The ends were cut back, 5 bases at V and 0 bases at J, with 17 bases in the middle. CDR3 DNA sequence: TGTGCCAGTAGTCTCCCCTCGACAAGCCTAGCCAAAAACATTCAGTACTTC. As protein: CASSLPSTSLAKNIQYF.